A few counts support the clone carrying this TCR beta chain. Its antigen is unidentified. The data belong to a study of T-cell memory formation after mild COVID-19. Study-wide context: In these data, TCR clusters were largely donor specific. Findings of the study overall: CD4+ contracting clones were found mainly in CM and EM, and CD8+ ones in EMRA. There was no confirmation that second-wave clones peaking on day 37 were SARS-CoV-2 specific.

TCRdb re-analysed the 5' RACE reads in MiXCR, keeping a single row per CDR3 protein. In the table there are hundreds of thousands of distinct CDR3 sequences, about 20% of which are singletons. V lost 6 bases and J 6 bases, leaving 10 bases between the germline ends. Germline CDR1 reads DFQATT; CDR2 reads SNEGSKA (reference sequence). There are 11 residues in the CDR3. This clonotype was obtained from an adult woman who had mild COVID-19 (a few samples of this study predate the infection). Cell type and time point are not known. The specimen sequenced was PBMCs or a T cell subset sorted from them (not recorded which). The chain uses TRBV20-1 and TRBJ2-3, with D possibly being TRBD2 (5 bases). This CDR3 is CSADLADTQYF. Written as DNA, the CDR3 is TGCAGTGCGGACCTAGCTGATACGCAGTATTTT.